This record covers a single T cell receptor (beta chain). Its antigen remains unidentified. The data originate from a study of cytomegalovirus exposure and HLA in healthy donors. Study-wide points: According to a subsequent analysis, TCR clusters from the first cohort were inclined to appear together in the roughly 110 validation repertoires.

CDR3 length equals 15 residues. The V gene end was trimmed by 4 bases and the J gene end by 5 bases; junction bases not matched to a gene: 7. CDR1 and CDR2 (germline): SGHDN, FVKESK. TCRdb keeps only in-frame clones here, not all; method: immunoSEQ multiplex PCR. The sample includes some 120,000 clones, 70% to 90% of them seen just once. The specimen sequenced was PBMCs. This TCR derives from a young woman in good health and CMV-seronegative. V usage is TRBV14 and J usage is TRBJ2-5; the match to TRBD1 covers 10 bases. CDR3 coding DNA: TGTGCCAGCAGCCGGGGGACAGGGGAGTTGGAGACCCAGTACTTC. Protein: CASSRGTGELETQYF.